These T cell receptor beta chains were read from a single sample in a study of blood T cell repertoires in COVID-19. Generated by immunoSEQ multiplex PCR, the TCRdb table keeps only in-frame clones and is missing some. The data contain about 95,000 clones, roughly 79% of them singletons. The material sequenced was peripheral blood. Receptor source: a man older than 75 with COVID-19, enrolled during active disease. CDR3s include the opening cysteine and the closing phenylalanine or tryptophan. D genes are given only for firm matches. Not all rows give a size; the values are once, few, many and, for expanded clones, a class.

clone_size j_call d_call cdr3_length v_call cdr3_aa cdr3_nt
- TRBJ2-7 - 13 TRBV2 CASSEARASEQYF TGTGCCAGCAGTGAAGCGCGTGCGAGCGAGCAGTACTTC
- TRBJ1-2 TRBD1 13 TRBV19 CASTQGQPYGYTF TGTGCCAGTACCCAGGGACAGCCCTATGGCTACACCTTC
- TRBJ1-3 TRBD1 16 TRBV2 CASSERTGGSGNTIYF TGTGCCAGCAGTGAGAGAACAGGGGGCTCTGGAAACACCATATATTTT
- TRBJ1-5 - 16 TRBV19 CASKTRGGGRNQPQHF TGTGCCAGCAAAACTCGGGGGGGCGGCCGCAATCAGCCCCAGCATTTT
- TRBJ2-2 TRBD1 14 TRBV4-1 CASSQRQGTGELFF TGCGCCAGCAGCCAGAGACAGGGCACCGGGGAGCTGTTTTTT
- TRBJ1-6 - 13 TRBV28 CASKFTTNSPLHF TGTGCCAGCAAATTCACAACTAATTCACCCCTCCACTTT
- TRBJ1-5 TRBD1 15 TRBV27 CASRRTGRVVEPQHF TGTGCCAGCAGACGGACAGGGCGCGTAGTAGAGCCCCAGCATTTT
- TRBJ1-2 - 13 TRBV9 CASSAATGYGYTF TGTGCCAGCAGCGCAGCCACAGGCTATGGCTACACCTTC
- TRBJ1-5 TRBD1 14 TRBV5-1 CASSLTGANQPQHF TGCGCCAGCAGCTTAACAGGGGCCAATCAGCCCCAGCATTTT
once TRBJ2-1 - 15 TRBV19 CASSIGQEAYNEQFF TGTGCCAGTAGTATTGGGCAGGAGGCCTACAATGAGCAGTTCTTC
- TRBJ1-2 TRBD1 14 TRBV18 CASSPDRGRYGYTF TGTGCCAGCTCACCAGACAGGGGGCGATATGGCTACACCTTC
- TRBJ1-1 TRBD1 15 TRBV24-1 CATSDPGQGDTEAFF TGTGCCACCAGTGACCCTGGACAGGGTGACACTGAAGCTTTCTTT
few TRBJ2-2 TRBD2 17 TRBV5-1 CASSPGGSGISAGELFF TGCGCCAGCAGCCCGGGCGGGAGCGGGATATCAGCCGGGGAGCTGTTTTTT
- TRBJ1-2 - 12 TRBV29-1 CSVTDNNYGYTF TGCAGCGTCACAGACAATAACTATGGCTACACCTTC
- TRBJ1-1 TRBD1 16 TRBV30 CAWTTDRGPGNTEAFF TGTGCCTGGACCACCGACAGGGGGCCAGGAAACACTGAAGCTTTCTTT
many TRBJ1-2 - 12 TRBV3-1/TRBV3-2 CATAAANYGYTF TGTGCCACCGCGGCAGCTAACTATGGCTACACCTTC
- TRBJ1-5 - 15 TRBV30 CAWSGTTGSNQPQHF TGTGCCTGGAGTGGGACGACAGGAAGCAATCAGCCCCAGCATTTT
- TRBJ2-1 - 14 TRBV7-8 CASSRRWSYNEQFF TGTGCCAGCAGCCGTCGGTGGTCCTACAATGAGCAGTTCTTC
- TRBJ2-1 - 14 TRBV25-1 CASSERRSYNEQFF TGTGCCAGCAGCGAGCGGCGCTCCTACAATGAGCAGTTCTTC
once TRBJ2-2 - 18 TRBV9 CASSVDSKYSWNTGELFF TGTGCCAGCAGCGTAGACAGTAAATATTCCTGGAACACCGGGGAGCTGTTTTTT
- TRBJ2-5 - 15 TRBV28 CASSLGASGQETQYF TGTGCCAGCAGTTTGGGGGCTAGCGGCCAAGAGACCCAGTACTTC
- TRBJ2-7 - 14 TRBV10-3 CASGQAGGSSEQYF TGTGCCTCCGGACAGGCCGGAGGGTCCAGCGAGCAGTACTTC
- TRBJ1-1 TRBD1 15 TRBV5-1 CASSPLGQRNTEAFF TGCGCCAGCAGCCCACTGGGACAGAGGAACACTGAAGCTTTCTTT
- TRBJ1-2 - 15 TRBV6-5 CASSPPGLEVYGYTF TGTGCCAGCAGCCCGCCGGGACTTGAGGTATATGGCTACACCTTC
- TRBJ1-6 TRBD1 16 TRBV3-1/TRBV3-2 CASSHGTGGFYSPLHF TGTGCCAGCAGCCACGGGACAGGGGGCTTTTATTCACCCCTCCACTTT
- TRBJ2-7 - 11 TRBV6-5 CASRKRDEQYF TGTGCCAGCAGGAAGCGGGACGAGCAGTACTTC
few TRBJ2-1 - 15 TRBV27 CASSFSAGVLNEQFF TGTGCCAGCAGTTTTAGCGCAGGGGTGCTCAATGAGCAGTTCTTC
- TRBJ2-7 - 10 TRBV23-1 CASLLAGRYF TGCGCCAGCTTACTGGCAGGGCGGTACTTC
once TRBJ2-3 TRBD2 16 TRBV9 CASSVGISGYTDTQYF TGTGCCAGCAGCGTAGGGATTAGCGGGTACACAGATACGCAGTATTTT